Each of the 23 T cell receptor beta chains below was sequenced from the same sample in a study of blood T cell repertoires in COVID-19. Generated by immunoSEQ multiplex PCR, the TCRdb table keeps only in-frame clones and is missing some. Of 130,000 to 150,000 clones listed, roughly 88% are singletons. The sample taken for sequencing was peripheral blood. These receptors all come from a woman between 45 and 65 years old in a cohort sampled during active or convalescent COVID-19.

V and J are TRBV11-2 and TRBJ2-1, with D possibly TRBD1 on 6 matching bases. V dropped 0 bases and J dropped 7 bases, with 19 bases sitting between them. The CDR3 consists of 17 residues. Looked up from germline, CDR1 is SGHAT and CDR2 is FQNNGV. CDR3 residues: CASSLDVGHRDRNEQFF. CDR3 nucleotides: TGTGCCAGCAGCTTAGATGTGGGACACAGGGATCGGAATGAGCAGTTCTTC.

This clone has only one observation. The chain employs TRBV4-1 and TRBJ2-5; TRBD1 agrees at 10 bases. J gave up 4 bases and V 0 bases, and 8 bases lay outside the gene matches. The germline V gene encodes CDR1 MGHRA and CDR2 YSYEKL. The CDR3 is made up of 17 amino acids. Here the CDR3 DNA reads TGCGCCAGCAGCCAAGATATAGAGACAGGGGGCGGAGAGACCCAGTACTTC. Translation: CASSQDIETGGGETQYF.

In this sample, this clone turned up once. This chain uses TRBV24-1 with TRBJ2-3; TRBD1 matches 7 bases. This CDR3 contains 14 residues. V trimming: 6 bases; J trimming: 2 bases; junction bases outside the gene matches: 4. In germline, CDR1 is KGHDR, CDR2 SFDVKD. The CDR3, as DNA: TGTGCCACCAGTATCGGGACAGACACAGATACGCAGTATTTT. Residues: CATSIGTDTDTQYF.

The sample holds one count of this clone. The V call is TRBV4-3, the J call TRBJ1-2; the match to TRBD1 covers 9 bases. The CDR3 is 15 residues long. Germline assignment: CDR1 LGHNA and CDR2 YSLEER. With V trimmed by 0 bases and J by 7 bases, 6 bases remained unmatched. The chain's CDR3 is CASSQEPATGGGYTF. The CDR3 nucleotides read TGCGCCAGCAGCCAAGAGCCCGCGACAGGGGGTGGCTACACCTTC.

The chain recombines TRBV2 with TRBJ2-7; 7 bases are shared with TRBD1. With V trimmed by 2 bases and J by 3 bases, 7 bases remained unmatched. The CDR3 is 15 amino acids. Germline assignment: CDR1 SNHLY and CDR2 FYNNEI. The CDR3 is CASSETGTVDYEQYF. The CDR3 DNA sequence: TGTGCCAGCAGTGAAACCGGGACAGTAGACTACGAGCAGTACTTC. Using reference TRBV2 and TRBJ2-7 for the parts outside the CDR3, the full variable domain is EPEVTQTPSHQVTQMGQEVILRCVPISNHLYFYWYRQILGQKVEFLVSFYNNEISEKSEIFDDQFSVERPDGSNFTLKIRSTKLEDSAMYFCASSETGTVDYEQYFGPGTRLTVT.

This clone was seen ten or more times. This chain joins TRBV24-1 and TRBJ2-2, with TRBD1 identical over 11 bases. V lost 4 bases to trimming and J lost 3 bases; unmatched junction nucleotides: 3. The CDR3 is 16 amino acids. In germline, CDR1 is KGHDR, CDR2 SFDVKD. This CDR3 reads CATSDSGQGDTGELFF. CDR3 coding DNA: TGTGCCACCAGTGACTCGGGACAGGGGGACACCGGGGAGCTGTTTTTT.

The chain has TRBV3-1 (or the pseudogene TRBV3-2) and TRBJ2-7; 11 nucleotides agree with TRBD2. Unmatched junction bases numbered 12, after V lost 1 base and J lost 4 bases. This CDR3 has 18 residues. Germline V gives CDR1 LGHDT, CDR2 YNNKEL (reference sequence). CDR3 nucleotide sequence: TGTGCCAGCAGCCAAGTTGGTAGCGGGGGGGGCAGGGCGTACGAGCAGTACTTC. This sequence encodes CASSQVGSGGGRAYEQYF.

For the CDR3, the DNA is TGTGCCAGCAGCCAAAGGAAGAGAAGCGGGGGGTTTTGCACAGATACGCAGTATTTT. Its protein is CASSQRKRSGGFCTDTQYF. The chain employs TRBV21-1 and TRBJ2-3; the listed D gene, TRBD2, was not tested against the DNA. TRBV21-1 is recorded as a pseudogene. The CDR3 has 19 amino acids.

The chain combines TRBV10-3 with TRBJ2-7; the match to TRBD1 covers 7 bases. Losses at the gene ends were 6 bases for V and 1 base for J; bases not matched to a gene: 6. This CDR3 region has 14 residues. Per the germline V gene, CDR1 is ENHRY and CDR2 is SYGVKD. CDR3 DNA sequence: TGTGCCATCAGGCGGACAGGAGCTTCCTACGAGCAGTACTTC. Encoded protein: CAIRRTGASYEQYF.

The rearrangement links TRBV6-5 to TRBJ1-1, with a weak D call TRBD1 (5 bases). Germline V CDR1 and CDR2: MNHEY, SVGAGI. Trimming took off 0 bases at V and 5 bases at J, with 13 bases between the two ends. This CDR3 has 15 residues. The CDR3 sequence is CASSYSIQPGTEAFF. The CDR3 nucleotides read TGTGCCAGCAGTTACTCGATTCAGCCAGGGACTGAAGCTTTCTTT.

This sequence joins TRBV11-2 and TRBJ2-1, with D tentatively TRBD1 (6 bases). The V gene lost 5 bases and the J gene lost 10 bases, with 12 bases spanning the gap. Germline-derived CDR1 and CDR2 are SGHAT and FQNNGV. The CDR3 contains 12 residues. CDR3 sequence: CASSREGGEQFF. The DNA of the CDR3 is TGTGCCAGCAGCCGCGAAGGGGGAGAGCAGTTCTTC.

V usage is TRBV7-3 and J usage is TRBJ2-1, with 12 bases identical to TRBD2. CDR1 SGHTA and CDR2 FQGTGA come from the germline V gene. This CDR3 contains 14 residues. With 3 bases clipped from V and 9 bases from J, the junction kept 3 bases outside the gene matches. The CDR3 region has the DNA TGTGCCAGCAGCTTGTCTAGCGGGGGGGCTGAGCAGTTCTTC. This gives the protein CASSLSSGGAEQFF.

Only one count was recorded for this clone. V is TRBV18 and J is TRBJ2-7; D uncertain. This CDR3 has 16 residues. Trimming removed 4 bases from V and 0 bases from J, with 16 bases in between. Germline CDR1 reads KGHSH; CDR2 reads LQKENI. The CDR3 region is CASSRTWAESSYEQYF. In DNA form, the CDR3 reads TGTGCCAGCTCACGAACGTGGGCAGAAAGCTCCTACGAGCAGTACTTC.

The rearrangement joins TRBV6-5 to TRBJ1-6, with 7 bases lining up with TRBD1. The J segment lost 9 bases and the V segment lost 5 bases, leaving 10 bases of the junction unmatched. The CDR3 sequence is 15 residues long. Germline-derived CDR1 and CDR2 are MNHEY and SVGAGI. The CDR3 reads CASSPANRGTSPLHF. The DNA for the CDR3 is TGTGCCAGCAGTCCGGCCAACAGGGGCACTTCACCCCTCCACTTT.

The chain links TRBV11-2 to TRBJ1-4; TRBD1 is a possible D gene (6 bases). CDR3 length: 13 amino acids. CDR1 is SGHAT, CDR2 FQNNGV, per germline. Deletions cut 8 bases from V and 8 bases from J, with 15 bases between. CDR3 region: CASGGGDVEKLFF. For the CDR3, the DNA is TGTGCCAGCGGAGGGGGGGATGTCGAAAAACTGTTTTTT.

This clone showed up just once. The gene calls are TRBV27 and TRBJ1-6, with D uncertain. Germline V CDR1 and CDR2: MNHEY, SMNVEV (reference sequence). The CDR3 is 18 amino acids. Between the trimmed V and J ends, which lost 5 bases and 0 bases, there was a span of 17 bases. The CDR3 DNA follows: TGTGCCAGCAGTCCCACCCGAGGGATGAGCTCCTATAATTCACCCCTCCACTTT. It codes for CASSPTRGMSSYNSPLHF.

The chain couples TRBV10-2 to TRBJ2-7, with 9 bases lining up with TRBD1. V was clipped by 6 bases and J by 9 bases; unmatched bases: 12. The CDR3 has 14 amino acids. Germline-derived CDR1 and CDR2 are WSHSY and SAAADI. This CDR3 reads CASRTGTGTPGQYF. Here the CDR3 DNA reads TGCGCCAGCAGGACCGGGACAGGGACCCCTGGGCAGTACTTC.

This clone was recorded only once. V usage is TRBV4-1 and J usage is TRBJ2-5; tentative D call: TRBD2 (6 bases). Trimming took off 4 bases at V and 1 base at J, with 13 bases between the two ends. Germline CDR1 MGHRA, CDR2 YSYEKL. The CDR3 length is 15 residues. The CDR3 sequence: CASSPVGGTQETQYF. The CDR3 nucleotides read TGCGCCAGCAGCCCCGTGGGGGGAACCCAAGAGACCCAGTACTTC.

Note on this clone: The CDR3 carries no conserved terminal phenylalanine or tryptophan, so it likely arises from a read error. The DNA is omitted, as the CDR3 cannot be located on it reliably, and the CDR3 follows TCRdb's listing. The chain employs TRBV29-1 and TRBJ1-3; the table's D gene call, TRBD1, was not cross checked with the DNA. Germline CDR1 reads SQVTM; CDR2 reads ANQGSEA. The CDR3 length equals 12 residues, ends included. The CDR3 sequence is CSVAPPGGLFLG.

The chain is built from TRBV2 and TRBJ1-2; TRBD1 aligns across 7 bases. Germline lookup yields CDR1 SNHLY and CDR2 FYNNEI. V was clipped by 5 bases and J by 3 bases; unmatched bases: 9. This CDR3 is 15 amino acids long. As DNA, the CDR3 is TGTGCCAGCAGTCAACAGGGGTATATCGACTATGGCTACACCTTC. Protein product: CASSQQGYIDYGYTF.

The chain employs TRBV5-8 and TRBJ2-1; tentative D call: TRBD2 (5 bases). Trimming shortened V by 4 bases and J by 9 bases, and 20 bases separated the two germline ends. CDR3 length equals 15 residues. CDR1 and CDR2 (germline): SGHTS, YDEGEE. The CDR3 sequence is CASSPRRAGSGEQFF. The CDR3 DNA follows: TGTGCCAGCAGCCCACGAAGGGCGGGTAGTGGTGAGCAGTTCTTC.

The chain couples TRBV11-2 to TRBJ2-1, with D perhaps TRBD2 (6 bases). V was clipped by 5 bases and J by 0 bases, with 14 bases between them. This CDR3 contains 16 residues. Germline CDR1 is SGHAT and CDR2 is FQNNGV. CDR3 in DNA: TGTGCCAGCAGCCATCGGGACTGGAGCTCCTACAATGAGCAGTTCTTC. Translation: CASSHRDWSSYNEQFF.

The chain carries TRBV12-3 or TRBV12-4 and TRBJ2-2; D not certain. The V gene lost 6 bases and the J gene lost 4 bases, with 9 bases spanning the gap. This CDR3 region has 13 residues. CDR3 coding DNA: TGTGCCAGCAGCCCTCAGGTCACCGGGGAGCTGTTTTTT. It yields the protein CASSPQVTGELFF.